This T cell receptor (beta chain) is drawn from a study of control samples from healthy donors and cancer patients. TCRdb keeps only in-frame clones here, not all; method: immunoSEQ multiplex PCR. The sample lists about 160,000 clones; nearly 96% were seen once. CDR1 LGHDT and CDR2 YNNKEL come from the germline V gene (reference sequence). V was trimmed by 4 bases and J by 10 bases, leaving 11 bases between them. This CDR3 spans 13 amino acids. This TCR came from a woman aged 25 to 45 in good health. The chain carries TRBV3-1 (or the pseudogene TRBV3-2) and TRBJ1-6; weak D call: TRBD1 (6 bases). Material: blood. The CDR3 sequence: CASSPDRMSPLHF. The CDR3 nucleotides read TGTGCCAGCAGCCCGGACAGAATGTCACCCCTCCACTTT.